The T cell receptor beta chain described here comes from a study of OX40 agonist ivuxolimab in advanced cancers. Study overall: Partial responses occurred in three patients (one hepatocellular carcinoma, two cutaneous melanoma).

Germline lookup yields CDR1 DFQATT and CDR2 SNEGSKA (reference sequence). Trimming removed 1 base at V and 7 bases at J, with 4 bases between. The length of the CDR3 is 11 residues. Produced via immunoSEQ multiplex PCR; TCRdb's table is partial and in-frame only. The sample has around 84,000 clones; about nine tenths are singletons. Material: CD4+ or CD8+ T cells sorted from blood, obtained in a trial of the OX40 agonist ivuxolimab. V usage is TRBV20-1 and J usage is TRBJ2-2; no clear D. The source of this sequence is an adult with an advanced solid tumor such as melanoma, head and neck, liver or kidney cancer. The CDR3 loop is CSARVDGELFF. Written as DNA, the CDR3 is TGCAGTGCTAGAGTGGACGGGGAGCTGTTTTTT.